Sequencing of this T cell receptor beta chain was carried out in a study of vaccination effects on CD4 cells after COVID-19. Across the study: Two-dose vaccination with either BNT162b2 or mRNA-1273 was given to the participants. Sampling of a couple of convalescent patients took place 16 days and one week prior to vaccination.

The CDR3 is 14 residues long. Germline V gene data show CDR1 as LGHNA and CDR2 as YSLEER. V was cut by 0 bases and J by 6 bases, with 9 bases left in between. This clone was counted a single time. Its antigen is unknown. Only in-frame clones appear in the TCRdb table, and some are missing; sequencing was by immunoSEQ multiplex PCR. In the table there are about 33,000 clones, approximately 72% of which are singletons. Before any sequencing was done, the ViraFEST assay used viral peptide pools to expand antigen-specific CD4+ T cells. Culture proceeded for nine to ten days, and CD4+ T cells were then isolated. The person was diagnosed with PCR-confirmed SARS-CoV-2 infection between March and December 2020.

Material: CD4+ T cells from PBMCs cultured with HCoV-NL63 spike peptides, obtained before COVID-19 vaccination. The chain combines TRBV4-3 with TRBJ2-1; D gene unclear. The clonotype originates from a human donor who had a prior SARS-CoV-2 infection. CDR3: CASSQEGSANEQFF. The CDR3 DNA reads as TGCGCCAGCAGCCAAGAAGGGTCGGCCAATGAGCAGTTCTTC.